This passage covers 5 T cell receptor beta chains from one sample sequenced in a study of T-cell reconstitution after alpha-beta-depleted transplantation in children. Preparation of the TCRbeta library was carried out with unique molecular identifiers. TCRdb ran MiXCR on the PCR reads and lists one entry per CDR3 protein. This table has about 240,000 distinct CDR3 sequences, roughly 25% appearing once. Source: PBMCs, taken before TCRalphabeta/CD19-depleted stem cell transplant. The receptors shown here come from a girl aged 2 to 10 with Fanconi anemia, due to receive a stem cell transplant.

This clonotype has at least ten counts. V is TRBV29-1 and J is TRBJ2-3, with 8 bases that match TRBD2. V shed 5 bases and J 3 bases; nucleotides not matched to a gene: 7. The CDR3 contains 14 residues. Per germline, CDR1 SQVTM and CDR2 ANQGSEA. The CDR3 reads CSVRAGVRTDTQYF. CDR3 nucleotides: TGCAGCGTTCGAGCGGGAGTAAGAACAGATACGCAGTATTTT.

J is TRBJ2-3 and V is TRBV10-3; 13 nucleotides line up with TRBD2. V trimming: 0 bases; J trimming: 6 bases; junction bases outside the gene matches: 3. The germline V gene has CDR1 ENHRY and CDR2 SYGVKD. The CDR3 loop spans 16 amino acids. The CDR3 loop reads CAISESWTSGSDTQYF. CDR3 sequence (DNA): TGTGCCATCAGTGAGTCTTGGACTAGCGGGAGCGATACGCAGTATTTT.

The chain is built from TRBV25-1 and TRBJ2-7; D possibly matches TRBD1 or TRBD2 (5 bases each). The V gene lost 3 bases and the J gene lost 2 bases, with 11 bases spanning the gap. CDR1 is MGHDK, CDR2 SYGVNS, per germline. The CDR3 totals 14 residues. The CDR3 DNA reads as TGTGCCAGCAGTGACCCGGGACGGACCTACGAGCAGTACTTC. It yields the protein CASSDPGRTYEQYF.

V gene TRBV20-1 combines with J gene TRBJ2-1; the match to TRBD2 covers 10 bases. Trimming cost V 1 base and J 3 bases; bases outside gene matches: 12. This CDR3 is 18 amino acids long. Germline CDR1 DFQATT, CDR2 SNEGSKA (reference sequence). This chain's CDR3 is CSARVRTSGTNIYNEQFF. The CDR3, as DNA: TGCAGTGCTAGAGTTAGAACTAGCGGGACAAATATCTACAATGAGCAGTTCTTC.

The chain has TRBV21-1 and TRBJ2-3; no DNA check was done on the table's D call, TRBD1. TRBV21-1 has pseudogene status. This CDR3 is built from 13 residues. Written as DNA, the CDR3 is TGTGCCAGCAGGGTTAGACAGCCCTATACGCAGTATTTT. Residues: CASRVRQPYTQYF.